These 9 T cell receptor beta chains came from one sample sequenced in a study of patients with pleural tuberculosis. TCRdb processed the reads anew with MiXCR; each CDR3 protein has one entry. The table has around 50,000 distinct CDR3 sequences, less than 8% seen once. These receptors all stem from a human donor with pleural tuberculosis.

Many counts were recorded for this clonotype. The rearrangement links TRBV11-2 to TRBJ1-6, with D tentatively TRBD1 (5 bases). With 1 base removed from V and 10 bases from J, the gap between germline ends came to 14 bases. From germline, CDR1 is SGHAT and CDR2 FQNNGV. CDR3 length: 15 amino acids. The CDR3 coding sequence is TGTGCCAGCAGCTTAGGGTTTCAGGGTGGATCACCCCTCCACTTT. The encoded protein is CASSLGFQGGSPLHF.

This clonotype was detected only a few times. The rearrangement links TRBV29-1 to TRBJ2-3; D might be TRBD1 (5 bases). The length of the CDR3 is 11 residues. Trimming cost V 4 bases and J 8 bases, with 10 bases left between them. Germline loops: CDR1 SQVTM, CDR2 ANQGSEA. The CDR3: CSVAVQGTQYF. The CDR3, as DNA: TGCAGCGTTGCCGTTCAGGGTACGCAGTATTTT.

This clonotype was counted ten times or more. V usage is TRBV20-1 and J usage is TRBJ2-7; D is uncertain. The CDR3 sequence is 13 residues long. The ends were cut back, 3 bases at V and 0 bases at J, with 9 bases in the middle. Germline lookup yields CDR1 DFQATT and CDR2 SNEGSKA (reference sequence). This CDR3 is CSASYVASYEQYV. DNA of the CDR3: TGCAGTGCTAGTTATGTAGCCTCCTACGAGCAGTACGTC.

This clonotype was detected ten times or more. The chain combines TRBV2 with TRBJ2-3, with D unresolved. This CDR3 is built from 15 residues. Per the germline V gene, CDR1 is SNHLY and CDR2 is FYNNEI. V was pared by 7 bases and J by 0 bases, with 14 bases between. The CDR3 nucleotides are TGTGCCAGCAAGGCCCGCCTCCGAAGCACAGATACGCAGTATTTT. Translated: CASKARLRSTDTQYF.

This clonotype was observed at least ten times. The rearrangement links TRBV12-3 or TRBV12-4 to TRBJ2-1, with D maybe TRBD1 (6 bases). V was trimmed by 5 bases and J by 4 bases, leaving 15 bases between them. This CDR3 region has 15 residues. The CDR3 protein is CASSPLQGSYNEQFF. The CDR3 nucleotides are TGTGCCAGCAGTCCCCTACAGGGTAGTTACAATGAGCAGTTCTTC.

This clonotype was found many times. The rearrangement joins TRBV20-1 to TRBJ2-2; 8 positions match TRBD2. Germline CDR1 reads DFQATT; CDR2 reads SNEGSKA (reference sequence). V was pared by 5 bases and J by 0 bases, with 5 bases of the junction left unmatched. This CDR3 is built from 15 residues. The CDR3 is CSASLAGPNTGELFF. In nucleotides, the CDR3 is TGCAGTGCTTCTTTAGCGGGACCGAACACCGGGGAGCTGTTTTTT.

This clonotype was counted many times. The CDR3 DNA follows: TGTGCCAGCAGTTACAGCCTGGCGGGACTCACAGATACGCAGTATTTT. Its protein product is CASSYSLAGLTDTQYF. V and J are TRBV6-2 or TRBV6-3 and TRBJ2-3; TRBD2 might be the D (6 bases). V lost 2 bases, J lost 2 bases, and 14 bases lay in between. The CDR3 loop spans 16 amino acids. Germline V CDR1 and CDR2: MNHEY, SVGEGT.

This clonotype was observed many times. The chain combines TRBV24-1 with TRBJ1-1, with 8 bases fitting TRBD1. V lost 3 bases, J lost 13 bases, and 6 bases stayed unmatched. Germline CDR1 is KGHDR and CDR2 is SFDVKD. The CDR3 sequence is 12 residues long. The CDR3 here is CATSDTGTGVFF. The CDR3 DNA sequence: TGTGCCACCAGTGATACCGGGACAGGCGTTTTCTTT.

Points on this clonotype: A clone one base away is much larger, so this may be a read error. The rearrangement links TRBV29-1 to TRBJ1-2; 8 nucleotides agree with TRBD1. The CDR3 has 11 amino acids. Looked up from germline, CDR1 is SQVTM and CDR2 is ANQGSEA. Here the CDR3 reads CSVQDRDGHTF. The CDR3 DNA reads TGCAGCGTCCAGGACAGGGATGGCCACACCTTC.